The rows below give T cell receptor beta chains drawn from one sample of a study of blood T cells in healthy people across ages. TCRdb itself ran the 5' RACE reads through MiXCR, one entry per CDR3 protein. This table has about a million distinct CDR3 sequences, 51% appearing once. The sequenced sample was blood. The receptors come from an older woman in good health. Each CDR3 is given with its conserved first and last residue.

12 | TRBV20-1 | CSASKGFTEAFF
16 | TRBV25-1 | CASSQTGAWSGTEAFF
12 | TRBV12-3/TRBV12-4 | CASSLRAYGYTF
15 | TRBV29-1 | CSFWGSGTGLNGYTF
16 | TRBV7-2 | CASSPESRGLNYGYTF
15 | TRBV27 | CASSSAWGSHYEQYF
14 | TRBV12-3/TRBV12-4 | CASSRGTTKNIQYF
15 | TRBV5-1 | CASSLEGLVSYEQYF
11 | TRBV29-1 | CSGDTTDTQYF
19 | TRBV20-1 | CSASGVTGGTNSGANVLTF
13 | TRBV20-1 | CSARDRGGRGYTF
16 | TRBV3-1 | CASSRGSSGISYGQYF
14 | TRBV21-1 | CASLPLTGSYEQYF
13 | TRBV29-1 | CSVAGGSQYEQYF
11 | TRBV24-1 | CATRNTGELFF
12 | TRBV20-1 | CSAHPQEDEQYF
16 | TRBV7-2 | CAGSLVSGTQNNEQFF
15 | TRBV5-1 | CASSLAGEAYNEQFF
15 | TRBV3-1 | CASSPLAGQPYGYTF
12 | TRBV7-9 | CASTNSGGEAFF
16 | TRBV12-1 | CASSFATGRPEETQYF
15 | TRBV5-1 | CASSSHRGGKETQYF
11 | TRBV30 | CAGSVGNEQFF
15 | TRBV11-3 | CASSPRQGETETQYF
15 | TRBV5-1 | CASSLSRRDEETQYF
17 | TRBV13 | CASSLAGGTSRYYGYTF
13 | TRBV3-1 | CASSHIGKETQYF
17 | TRBV12-3/TRBV12-4 | CASIRSRIRGWQETQYF
13 | TRBV14 | CASSEIRGSEAFF
13 | TRBV20-1 | CRTPSGSEETQYF
13 | TRBV10-1 | CASSEADTDTQYF
16 | TRBV25-1 | CASSQKIQGAEETQYF
16 | TRBV6-5 | CASSRIWVQAPDTQYF
15 | TRBV30 | CAWSVRGGLGETQYF
14 | TRBV20-1 | CSASLQGAAYGYTF
15 | TRBV20-1 | CSAYLGLAGERTQYF
15 | TRBV30 | CAWSVLGGRGYEQYF
15 | TRBV29-1 | CSVKGSGANYNEQFF
15 | TRBV10-3 | CAISESGTRYNEQFF
17 | TRBV4-1 | CASSLPEETDKKETQYF
15 | TRBV30 | CAWSRGQANNYEQYF
14 | TRBV12-3/TRBV12-4 | CASRRTGGVYEQYF
14 | TRBV7-2 | CASSPYPGGETQYF
19 | TRBV15 | CATSRDIGLGRGVPYEQYF
15 | TRBV4-1 | CASSPSAGVGYEQYF
13 | TRBV12-3/TRBV12-4 | CASTLGGADTQYF
11 | TRBV7-9 | CASSRIETQYF
15 | TRBV14 | CASSQGGLSVYEQYF
14 | TRBV28 | CASQNSPTNEKLFF
14 | TRBV5-5 | CASSMNGGRETQYF
15 | TRBV20-1 | CSAGSGGGTNEKLFF
14 | TRBV10-3 | CAIGSGEAYNEQYF
15 | TRBV20-1 | CSANRQGGGMETQYF
14 | TRBV29-1 | CSVGGTRTNYGYTF
14 | TRBV20-1 | CSALLAGGWNEQFF
15 | TRBV3-1 | CASSPLAGGPHEQYF
13 | TRBV20-1 | CSARRGITGELFF